This T cell receptor beta chain was recorded in a study of blood T cell repertoires in COVID-19. The overall study: Samples taken during acute and convalescent COVID-19 were collected in the United States, Italy and Spain.

Turning to this clone: In the same sample, other DNA sequences code for this CDR3.

In the source study's methods: Scientists estimated how many nucleated cells there were by amplifying reference gene primers. Assay used: immunoSEQ multiplex PCR; TCRdb lists only in-frame clones, some missing. Clone size and the V and J calls come from that table; the DNA yielded D and trimming. Altogether 200,000 to 250,000 clones are present, over 75% being singletons, with the ten largest covering about 13%. Input material: peripheral blood. The clonotype comes from a human donor in a cohort sampled during active COVID-19.

This CDR3 is CASSQDRNQPQHF. The CDR3 DNA sequence: TGTGCCAGCAGCCAGGACAGAAATCAGCCCCAGCATTTT. The chain employs TRBV3-1 (or the pseudogene TRBV3-2) and TRBJ1-5; D might be TRBD1 (6 bases). Per germline, CDR1 LGHDT and CDR2 YNNKEL (reference sequence). The CDR3 totals 13 residues. The germline V and J ends were trimmed by 3 bases and 4 bases, with 7 bases remaining between them.